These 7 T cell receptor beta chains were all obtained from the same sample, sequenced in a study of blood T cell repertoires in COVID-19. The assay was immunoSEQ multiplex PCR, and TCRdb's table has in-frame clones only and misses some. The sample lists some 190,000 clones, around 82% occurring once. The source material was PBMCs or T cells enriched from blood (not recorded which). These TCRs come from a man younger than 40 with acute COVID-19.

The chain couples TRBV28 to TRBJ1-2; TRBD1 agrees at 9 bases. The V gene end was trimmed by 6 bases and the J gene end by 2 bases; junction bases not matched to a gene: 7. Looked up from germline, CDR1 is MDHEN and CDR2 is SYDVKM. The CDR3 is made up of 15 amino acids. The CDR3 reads CASRSQQGANYGYTF. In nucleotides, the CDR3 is TGTGCCAGCAGATCTCAACAGGGGGCGAACTATGGCTACACCTTC.

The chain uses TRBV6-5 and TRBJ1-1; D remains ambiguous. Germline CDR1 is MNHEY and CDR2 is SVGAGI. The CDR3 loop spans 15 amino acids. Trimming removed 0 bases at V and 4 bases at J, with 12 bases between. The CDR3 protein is CASSYSKPGSTEAFF. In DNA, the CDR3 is TGTGCCAGCAGTTACTCAAAACCTGGGAGCACTGAAGCTTTCTTT.

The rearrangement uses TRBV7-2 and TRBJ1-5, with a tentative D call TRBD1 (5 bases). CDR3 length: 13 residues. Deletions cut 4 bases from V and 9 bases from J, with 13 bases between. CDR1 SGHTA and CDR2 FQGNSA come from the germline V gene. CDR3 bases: TGTGCCAGCAGCTGGACATCTAGTGGGCCCCAGCATTTT. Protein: CASSWTSSGPQHF.

The CDR3 loop is CASSVTGGAHTGELFF. CDR3 in DNA: TGCGCCAGCAGTGTAACCGGGGGGGCCCACACCGGGGAGCTGTTTTTT. The V gene is TRBV10-2, the J gene TRBJ2-2; 8 bases match TRBD2. Germline CDR1 WSHSY, CDR2 SAAADI. The J segment lost 3 bases and the V segment lost 4 bases, leaving 7 bases of the junction unmatched. The CDR3 covers 16 residues.

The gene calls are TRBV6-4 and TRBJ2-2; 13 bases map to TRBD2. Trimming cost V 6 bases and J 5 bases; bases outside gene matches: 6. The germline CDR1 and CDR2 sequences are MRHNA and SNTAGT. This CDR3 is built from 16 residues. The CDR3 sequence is CASSSGLAGETGELFF. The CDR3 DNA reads TGTGCCAGCAGCTCCGGACTAGCGGGGGAGACCGGGGAGCTGTTTTTT.

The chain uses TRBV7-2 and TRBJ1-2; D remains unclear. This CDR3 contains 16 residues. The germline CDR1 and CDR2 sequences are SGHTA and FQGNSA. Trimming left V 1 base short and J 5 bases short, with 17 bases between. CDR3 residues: CASSLVITDSLYGYTF. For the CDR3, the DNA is TGTGCCAGCAGCTTAGTAATAACGGACTCCCTTTATGGCTACACCTTC.

The CDR3 region is CASSPIRERQVDYGYTF. The CDR3 nucleotides read TGTGCCAGCTCACCGATAAGGGAACGACAGGTCGACTATGGCTACACCTTC. The genes are TRBV18 and TRBJ1-2; D possibly corresponds to TRBD1 (6 bases). CDR3 length equals 17 residues. Germline CDR1 is KGHSH and CDR2 is LQKENI. V lost 3 bases and J lost 3, with 20 bases in between.